The present T cell receptor beta chain was sequenced within a study of control samples from healthy donors and cancer patients. This clone appeared a few times. Unmatched junction bases numbered 11, after V lost 7 bases and J lost 6 bases. The CDR3 totals 15 residues. Germline V gene data show CDR1 as MNHEY and CDR2 as SMNVEV (reference sequence). The protocol was immunoSEQ multiplex PCR, while the TCRdb copy is restricted to in-frame clones and leaves out a portion. Of tens of thousands of clones listed, around 94% are singletons. The source material was blood. The chain employs TRBV27 and TRBJ1-5, with 8 bases lining up with TRBD1. This sequence was found in a young man in good health. The CDR3 nucleotides read TGTGCCAGCAAAAAGACAGGGGTAGGAGGTCAGCCCCAGCATTTT. Residues: CASKKTGVGGQPQHF.